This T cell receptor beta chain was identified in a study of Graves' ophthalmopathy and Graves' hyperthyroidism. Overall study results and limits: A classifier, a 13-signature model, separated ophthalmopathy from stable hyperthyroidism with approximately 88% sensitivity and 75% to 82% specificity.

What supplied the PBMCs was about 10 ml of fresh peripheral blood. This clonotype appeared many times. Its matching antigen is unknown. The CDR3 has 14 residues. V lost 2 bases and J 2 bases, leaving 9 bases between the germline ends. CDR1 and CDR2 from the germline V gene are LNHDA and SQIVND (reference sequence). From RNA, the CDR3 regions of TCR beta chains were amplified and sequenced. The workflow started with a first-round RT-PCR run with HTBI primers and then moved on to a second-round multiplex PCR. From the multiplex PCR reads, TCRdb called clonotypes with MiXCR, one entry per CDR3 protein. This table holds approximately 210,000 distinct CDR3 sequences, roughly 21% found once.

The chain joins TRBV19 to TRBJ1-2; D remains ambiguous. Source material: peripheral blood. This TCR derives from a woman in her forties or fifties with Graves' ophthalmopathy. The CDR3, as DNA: TGTGCCAGTAGTATATCTCAAATCAACTATGGCTACACCTTC. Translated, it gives CASSISQINYGYTF.